These T cell receptor beta chains were read from a single sample in a study of OX40 agonist ivuxolimab in advanced cancers. TCRdb's copy holds only in-frame clones and misses some; the assay was immunoSEQ multiplex PCR. The sample has 100,000 to 140,000 clones, 85% to 95% seen once; the top ten hold roughly 1.1%. The sample consisted of CD4+ or CD8+ T cells sorted from blood, taken in a trial of the OX40 agonist ivuxolimab. Every receptor here comes from an adult with an advanced solid tumor such as melanoma, head and neck, liver or kidney cancer. The CDR3 runs from the conserved cysteine through the conserved F or W. A D gene is named only where the DNA matches it firmly. Where a row states a size, it is once, few, many or the class of an expanded clone; other rows omit it.

V	J	size	D	DNA	CDR3
TRBV11-3	TRBJ1-2	NA	NA	TGTGCCAGCAGCACGACAGGACTACATGGCTACACCTTC	CASSTTGLHGYTF
TRBV28	TRBJ2-7	NA	NA	TGTGCCAGCAGTTTTAAACAGGCGTACGAGCAGTACTTC	CASSFKQAYEQYF
TRBV29-1	TRBJ2-1	NA	NA	TGCAGCGTCCCATCGTGGGGGTACGCCTACAATGAGCAGTTCTTC	CSVPSWGYAYNEQFF
TRBV18	TRBJ2-7	NA	TRBD1	TGTGCCAGCTCACTATCTCGGGACAGCGCAACCTACGAGCAGTACTTC	CASSLSRDSATYEQYF
TRBV7-9	TRBJ2-1	once	TRBD2	TGTGCCAGCAGCTACCTAGCGGGAGGGCCTAATGAGCAGTTCTTC	CASSYLAGGPNEQFF
TRBV9	TRBJ2-7	NA	NA	TGTGCCAGCAGCGTAGGCGGGCAGGGCTCCTACGAGCAGTACTTC	CASSVGGQGSYEQYF
TRBV19	TRBJ1-5	NA	NA	TGTGCCAGTAGTATCGGGGGCACCCCGGGCAATCAGCCCCAGCATTTT	CASSIGGTPGNQPQHF
TRBV19	TRBJ2-7	NA	TRBD1	TGTGCCAGTACTTTGACAGGGCGGACCTACGAGCAGTACTTC	CASTLTGRTYEQYF
TRBV7-2	TRBJ2-3	NA	TRBD1	TGTGCCAGCAGCCTCGGACAGGGCCCGGATACGCAGTATTTT	CASSLGQGPDTQYF
TRBV11-2	TRBJ1-1	NA	NA	TGTGCCAGCAGACAGGCACCCACTGAAGCTTTCTTT	CASRQAPTEAFF
TRBV30	TRBJ2-5	NA	NA	TGTGCCTGGAGTGAAGGGGCAGAGACCCAGTACTTC	CAWSEGAETQYF
TRBV19	TRBJ2-2	NA	TRBD2	TGTGCCAGTAGTATTCGGGAGGGCACCGGGGAGCTGTTTTTT	CASSIREGTGELFF
TRBV10-1	TRBJ2-2	NA	TRBD2	TGCGCCAGCAGCGAAACTAGCGGGAGGGACACCGGGGAGCTGTTTTTT	CASSETSGRDTGELFF
TRBV10-2	TRBJ1-1	NA	TRBD1	TGCGCCAGCAGTCCTCAGGGGGTGAACACTGAAGCTTTCTTT	CASSPQGVNTEAFF
TRBV7-3	TRBJ2-1	NA	NA	TGTGCCAGCAGCTTTTCTCAATACAATGAGCAGTTCTTC	CASSFSQYNEQFF
TRBV19	TRBJ1-5	NA	NA	TGTGCCAGTAGTATCCCCGCGTTGACAACTTCGAATCAGCCCCAGCATTTT	CASSIPALTTSNQPQHF
TRBV19	TRBJ2-1	NA	TRBD1	TGTGCCAGTAGTAAACAGGGGGAGGATGAGCAGTTCTTC	CASSKQGEDEQFF
TRBV4-2	TRBJ1-5	NA	NA	TGTGCCAGCAGCCAAGAGGCGTCGAGGATCAATCAGCCCCAGCATTTT	CASSQEASRINQPQHF
TRBV7-6	TRBJ1-1	NA	NA	TGTGCCAGCAGCTTAGGTCCCAGCTTGAACACTGAAGCTTTCTTT	CASSLGPSLNTEAFF
TRBV7-9	TRBJ1-1	NA	NA	TGTGCCAGCAGCAAAGCGGCGAACACTGAAGCTTTCTTT	CASSKAANTEAFF
TRBV4-3	TRBJ2-1	NA	TRBD1	TGCGCCAGCAGCCACCACCGGGACAGGGGCTACAATGAGCAGTTCTTC	CASSHHRDRGYNEQFF
TRBV28	TRBJ1-5	NA	NA	TGTGCCAGCAGTTCAGGGCAGCCCCAGCATTTT	CASSSGQPQHF
TRBV7-9	TRBJ2-5	NA	NA	TGTGCCAGCAGCTTAGCCCCTAGTGGGCAAGAGACCCAGTACTTC	CASSLAPSGQETQYF
TRBV5-1	TRBJ2-1	NA	NA	TGCGCCAGCAGCGCGCCTAGCGCAGACAATGAGCAGTTCTTC	CASSAPSADNEQFF
TRBV28	TRBJ1-1	NA	NA	TGTGCCAGCAGTTCCGATTGGAAAGCTTTCTTT	CASSSDWKAFF
TRBV12-5	TRBJ2-2	once	NA	TGTGCTAGTGGCCTTACTAACACCGGGGAGCTGTTTTTT	CASGLTNTGELFF
TRBV19	TRBJ2-1	NA	TRBD2	TGTGCCAGTAGTATATTTGGGACTAGCGGGAACTCCTACAATGAGCAGTTCTTC	CASSIFGTSGNSYNEQFF
TRBV5-1	TRBJ1-1	NA	NA	TGCGCCAGCAGCTTGGGACAGGACAACACTGAAGCTTTCTTT	CASSLGQDNTEAFF
TRBV19	TRBJ2-2	once	NA	TGTGCCAGTAGTCCCCGGACACCGAACACCGGGGAGCTGTTTTTT	CASSPRTPNTGELFF
TRBV28	TRBJ2-1	NA	NA	TGTGCCAGCAGGCAGGGGCTGTCGTCCTACAATGAGCAGTTCTTC	CASRQGLSSYNEQFF
TRBV18	TRBJ2-7	once	NA	TGTGCCAGCTCACCACCGGCAGGGAGGTTTTACGAGCAGTACTTC	CASSPPAGRFYEQYF
TRBV6-5	TRBJ1-2	NA	NA	TGTGCCAGCAGTTACTCGCCGCGGGGTAACTATGGCTACACCTTC	CASSYSPRGNYGYTF
TRBV30	TRBJ1-4	NA	NA	TGTGCCTGGAGTGTAGAGAATTCCCTGTGGGGGGAAAAACTGTTTTTT	CAWSVENSLWGEKLFF
TRBV7-8	TRBJ1-2	NA	NA	TGTGCCAGCGTAGGGCCGGGGCTGGGGGGCTACACCTTC	CASVGPGLGGYTF
TRBV5-1	TRBJ1-1	NA	NA	TGCGCCAGCAGCCCGCGGGACGCAGTTTACACTGAAGCTTTCTTT	CASSPRDAVYTEAFF
TRBV19	TRBJ1-3	NA	NA	TGTGCCAGTACCATTGGGGGAGAAAACACCATATATTTT	CASTIGGENTIYF
TRBV11-3	TRBJ2-7	NA	NA	TGTGCCAGCAAGATGGGGCGCGAGGAGCAGTACTTC	CASKMGREEQYF
TRBV6-5	TRBJ1-2	once	NA	TGTGCCAGCAGACCACCAGACACCTACTATGGCTACACCTTC	CASRPPDTYYGYTF
TRBV15	TRBJ1-5	NA	NA	TGTGCCACCAGCACCTACGACGGACGCAATCAGCCCCAGCATTTT	CATSTYDGRNQPQHF
TRBV7-9	TRBJ1-1	few	NA	TGTGCCAGCAGCTTAGTATGGGGGAATGAAGCTTTCTTT	CASSLVWGNEAFF
TRBV19	TRBJ2-4	NA	TRBD2	TGTGCCAGTAGCCCTAGCGGGAGTGCCAAAAACATTCAGTACTTC	CASSPSGSAKNIQYF
TRBV5-4	TRBJ1-1	NA	NA	TGTGCCAGCAGCTCAGCTCTGAACACTGAAGCTTTCTTT	CASSSALNTEAFF
TRBV5-1	TRBJ2-2	NA	NA	TGCGCCAGCAGTGAGGGGACCGGGGAGCTGTTTTTT	CASSEGTGELFF
TRBV19	TRBJ2-7	NA	TRBD1	TGTGCCAGTAGTCGTCCGGGACAGGGAAACTACGAGCAGTACTTC	CASSRPGQGNYEQYF
TRBV30	TRBJ1-1	NA	NA	TGTGCCTGGATTCCCAACAGGGATTTCACTGAAGCTTTCTTT	CAWIPNRDFTEAFF
TRBV5-6	TRBJ1-2	NA	NA	TGTGCCAGCAGCTTGGTCCCGGGAAACTATGGCTACACCTTC	CASSLVPGNYGYTF
TRBV7-9	TRBJ2-7	NA	TRBD1	TGTGCCAGCAGCTTAAGGACAGGGGGGATCGACGAGCAGTACTTC	CASSLRTGGIDEQYF
TRBV28	TRBJ2-3	NA	TRBD2	TGTGCCAGCAGTTTCCCCGGACTAGGGCCAAAGGATACGCAGTATTTT	CASSFPGLGPKDTQYF
TRBV7-8	TRBJ1-5	NA	NA	TGTGCCAGCAGCTACTTGGGACAAGGCCAGCCCCAGCATTTT	CASSYLGQGQPQHF
TRBV10-3	TRBJ2-2	NA	NA	TGTGCCATCAGTGAGTCAGACAGGATCACCGGGGAGCTGTTTTTT	CAISESDRITGELFF
TRBV28	TRBJ1-5	NA	NA	TGTGCCAGCAGTTTACCAGGGGAAAGCAATCAGCCCCAGCATTTT	CASSLPGESNQPQHF
TRBV7-9	TRBJ2-7	NA	TRBD1	TGTGCCAGCAGCCCAGGGACAGCAGCCTACGAGCAGTACTTC	CASSPGTAAYEQYF
TRBV25-1	TRBJ2-1	NA	NA	TGTGCCAGCAGTGGGGAACAAAAAACCTACAATGAGCAGTTCTTC	CASSGEQKTYNEQFF